Given below is one T cell receptor beta chain in context. Its antigen is undetermined. The data derive from a study of identical twins. Study-level points and caveats: High-abundance cord blood beta clonotypes had fewer insertions; memory repertoires showed none. The study found that models underestimated out-of-frame TCR alpha sharing in monozygotic twins.

The CDR3 has 15 residues. Germline CDR1 reads DFQATT; CDR2 reads SNEGSKA (reference sequence). Unmatched junction bases numbered 11, after V lost 6 bases and J lost 7 bases. Donors uniformly comprised healthy Caucasians. TCRdb called the 5' RACE reads again in MiXCR, with one record for every CDR3 protein. Seen here are around 160,000 distinct CDR3 sequences, 3.5% observed once, and the top ten hold 8.1%. The receptor comes from a young man in good health. Sequenced input: memory T cells sorted from blood. V and J are TRBV20-1 and TRBJ2-1; TRBD2 agrees at 11 bases. CDR3 nucleotides: TGCAGTGCACGGATTAGCGGGAGGGCCACGAATGAGCAGTTCTTC. Encoded protein: CSARISGRATNEQFF.